The 28 T cell receptor beta chains below all came from one sample that was sequenced in a study of shared clonotypes between healthy human individuals. TCRdb keeps only in-frame clones here, not all; method: immunoSEQ multiplex PCR. The table has under 600,000 clones, roughly 79% seen once; the top ten hold 12%. The sequencing sample was made of PBMCs. The receptor set was obtained from a woman aged 40 to 50 in good health. Some clones in this sample may be carry-over from other donors' samples.

The chain carries TRBV6-1 and TRBJ1-3; D is possibly TRBD1 (5 bases). CDR1 MNHNS and CDR2 SASEGT come from the germline V gene. The CDR3 is 16 residues long. V was clipped by 4 bases and J by 2 bases, with 15 bases between them. CDR3 in amino acids: CASSGLGDGPGNTIYF. The CDR3, as DNA: TGTGCCAGCAGTGGGTTGGGGGATGGACCTGGAAACACCATATATTTT.

Comment on this clone: The germline gene is not matched at one end of the junction; a read error may be the cause. The CDR3 reads CASGLGAEVYEQYF. The CDR3 DNA sequence: TGTGCCAGCGGCTTGGGTGCGGAAGTCTATGAGCAGTACTTC. The V call is TRBV5-6, the J call TRBJ2-7; D remains unclear. In germline, CDR1 is SGHDT, CDR2 YYEEEE. The CDR3 has 14 amino acids. Full variable domain (remainder filled in from reference TRBV5-6 and TRBJ2-7): DAGVTQSPTHLIKTRGQQVTLRCSPKSGHDTVSWYQQALGQGPQFIFQYYEEEERQRGNFPDRFSGHQFPNYSSELNVNALLLGDSALYLCASGLGAEVYEQYFGPGTRLTVT.

This clone was observed at least ten times. CDR3 in amino acids: CASSNGQGANTEAFF. The CDR3 DNA is TGTGCCAGCAGTAACGGACAGGGAGCGAACACTGAAGCTTTCTTT. The chain has TRBV2 and TRBJ1-1, with 8 bases matching TRBD1. The CDR3 covers 15 residues. CDR1 is SNHLY and CDR2 is FYNNEI in the germline V gene. The junction had 6 bases not matched to a gene; V was cut back by 5 bases and J by 1 base.

The chain links TRBV14 to TRBJ1-3, with D uncertain. V lost 8 bases to trimming and J lost 3 bases, with 23 bases between them. This CDR3 comprises 17 residues. The germline CDR1 and CDR2 sequences are SGHDN and FVKESK. The CDR3 DNA follows: TGTGCCAGCGGACCCCCCGGGATCGTAGGGTTTGGAAACACCATATATTTT. This sequence encodes CASGPPGIVGFGNTIYF.

The chain links TRBV5-4 to TRBJ2-6; tentative D call: TRBD1 (5 bases). V was clipped by 6 bases and J by 3 bases, with 16 bases between them. CDR3 length: 16 residues. Germline CDR1 and CDR2: SGHNT and YYREEE (reference sequence). CDR3 sequence reads: CASTSSRGVGANVLTF. DNA of the CDR3: TGTGCCAGCACCAGCTCAAGGGGCGTTGGGGCCAACGTCCTGACTTTC.

The chain links TRBV25-1 to TRBJ2-7; TRBD1 matches 9 bases. This CDR3 has 15 residues. J gave up 3 bases and V 3 bases, and 6 bases lay outside the gene matches. Germline V gene sequence: CDR1 MGHDK, CDR2 SYGVNS. The DNA for the CDR3 is TGTGCCAGCAGTGAGGGAAGGACAGGGGACTACGAGCAGTACTTC. Its protein is CASSEGRTGDYEQYF.

The chain carries TRBV4-2 and TRBJ1-2; D is unclear. This CDR3 has 13 amino acids. Trimming pared 5 bases from V and 5 bases from J, leaving 12 bases between. CDR1 is LGHNA and CDR2 is YNFKEQ in the germline V gene. The CDR3 coding sequence is TGTGCCAGCAGCGCCGAGCGGGAGTATGGCTACACCTTC. Translation gives CASSAEREYGYTF.

The chain recombines TRBV7-8 with TRBJ2-3; a weak D match, TRBD2 (5 bases). Germline CDR1 SGHVS, CDR2 FQNEAQ. CDR3 length: 17 residues. The V end was cut by 0 bases, the J end by 2 bases, with 15 bases between. CDR3 sequence (DNA): TGTGCCAGCAGCTTAGCGGTCAGTAGCGCGTACACAGATACGCAGTATTTT. It codes for CASSLAVSSAYTDTQYF.

The CDR3 DNA reads TGTGCCACCAGCCCACGGACAGGGGGAAATTCACCCCTCCACTTT. It yields the protein CATSPRTGGNSPLHF. This chain uses TRBV15 with TRBJ1-6; 10 nucleotides agree with TRBD1. V lost 5 bases to trimming and J lost 7 bases; unmatched junction nucleotides: 5. The CDR3 is 15 residues long. Germline V CDR1 and CDR2: LNHNV, YYDKDF (reference sequence).

In its sample, this clone was seen many times. The V call is TRBV19, the J call TRBJ2-3; TRBD2 aligns across 12 bases. The J segment lost 0 bases and the V segment lost 7 bases, leaving 5 bases of the junction unmatched. CDR1 is LNHDA and CDR2 is SQIVND in the germline V gene (reference sequence). The length of the CDR3 is 16 residues. CDR3 amino acids: CASKRLAGASTDTQYF. In DNA form, the CDR3 reads TGTGCCAGTAAGAGACTAGCGGGGGCTAGCACAGATACGCAGTATTTT.

V and J are TRBV5-6 and TRBJ2-7, with 8 bases that match TRBD1. Unmatched junction bases numbered 6, after V lost 4 bases and J lost 0 bases. This CDR3 comprises 15 residues. Germline lookup yields CDR1 SGHDT and CDR2 YYEEEE. The CDR3 DNA sequence: TGTGCCAGCAGCGTTATGGACAGGGACTCCTACGAGCAGTACTTC. It is translated as CASSVMDRDSYEQYF.

The chain is built from TRBV6-1 and TRBJ1-5, with D perhaps matching TRBD1 (6 bases). The CDR3 spans 14 residues. V gave up 1 base and J gave up 6 bases, with 10 bases separating them. CDR1 MNHNS and CDR2 SASEGT come from the germline V gene. The chain's CDR3 is CASSEGQGFQPQHF. The DNA of the CDR3 is TGTGCCAGCAGTGAAGGGCAGGGGTTTCAGCCCCAGCATTTT.

The V call is TRBV30, the J call TRBJ2-1; 9 bases align to TRBD2. The CDR3 has 16 amino acids. V was pared by 2 bases and J by 9 bases, with 14 bases of the junction left unmatched. From germline, CDR1 is GTSNPN and CDR2 SVGIG (reference sequence). The CDR3 DNA sequence: TGTGCCTGGAGTCCCCCAACTAGCGGGCGACCCCCTGAGCAGTTCTTC. Translating it yields CAWSPPTSGRPPEQFF.

This chain uses TRBV18 with TRBJ2-6; D gene uncertain. Trimming left V 8 bases short and J 4 bases short, with 9 bases between. CDR3 length: 13 amino acids. Germline lookup yields CDR1 KGHSH and CDR2 LQKENI. The CDR3 sequence is CASVTSGANVLTF. The CDR3 DNA sequence: TGTGCCAGCGTCACGTCGGGGGCCAACGTCCTGACTTTC. The variable domain in full, with the rest retrieved from reference TRBV18 and TRBJ2-6, is NAGVMQNPRHLVRRRGQEARLRCSPMKGHSHVYWYRQLPEEGLKFMVYLQKENIIDESGMPKERFSAEFPKEGPSILRIQQVVRGDSAAYFCASVTSGANVLTFGAGSRLTVL.

The genes are TRBV6-1 and TRBJ2-7, with D possibly TRBD1 on 5 matching bases. This CDR3 has 14 amino acids. V lost 6 bases and J lost 5, with 17 bases in between. Germline lookup yields CDR1 MNHNS and CDR2 SASEGT. As DNA, the CDR3 is TGTGCCAGCAGATTTAGGGGAAGTCTCGACGAGCAGTACTTC. Translating gives CASRFRGSLDEQYF.

This chain uses TRBV2 with TRBJ1-1; no definite D call. Trimming pared 0 bases from V and 0 bases from J, leaving 5 bases between. The CDR3 has 14 residues. Germline assignment: CDR1 SNHLY and CDR2 FYNNEI. The CDR3 sequence is CASSEALVNTEAFF. The CDR3 coding sequence is TGTGCCAGCAGTGAAGCTCTTGTGAACACTGAAGCTTTCTTT.

The chain uses TRBV29-1 and TRBJ1-1; 12 nucleotides align to TRBD1. The V segment lost 6 bases and the J segment 5 bases; nucleotides outside the gene matches: 10. This CDR3 contains 15 residues. Germline CDR1 and CDR2: SQVTM and ANQGSEA. The CDR3 coding sequence is TGCAGCGTCCACGGGACAGGGGGCACGGATACTGAAGCTTTCTTT. Translating gives CSVHGTGGTDTEAFF.

The count of this clone is one. V and J are TRBV15 and TRBJ2-7; D gene ambiguous. The CDR3 totals 14 residues. Trimming pared 3 bases from V and 4 bases from J, leaving 13 bases between. The germline CDR1 and CDR2 sequences are LNHNV and YYDKDF (reference sequence). The CDR3 is CATSSLGFQYEQYF. CDR3 DNA: TGTGCCACCAGCAGTCTAGGGTTCCAATACGAGCAGTACTTC.

DNA of the CDR3: TGTGCCAGCAGCCAATCTGGAAACACCATATATTTT. It translates to CASSQSGNTIYF. V usage is TRBV28 and J usage is TRBJ1-3; D gene uncertain. Trimming took off 6 bases at V and 1 base at J, with 4 bases between the two ends. Germline V gene lookup returns CDR1 MDHEN and CDR2 SYDVKM. This CDR3 has 12 amino acids.

The V call is TRBV12-5, the J call TRBJ2-3, with D unresolved. V was clipped by 8 bases and J by 4 bases, with 13 bases between them. The CDR3 contains 13 residues. Germline CDR1 reads LGHNT; CDR2 reads FRNRAP. This CDR3 reads CASRASGADTQYF. CDR3 nucleotides: TGTGCTAGTCGGGCGTCAGGAGCAGATACGCAGTATTTT. The full variable domain, rest sourced from reference TRBV12-5 and TRBJ2-3, is DARVTQTPRHKVTEMGQEVTMRCQPILGHNTVFWYRQTMMQGLELLAYFRNRAPLDDSGMPKDRFSAEMPDATLATLKIQPSEPRDSAVYFCASRASGADTQYFGPGTRLTVL.

The chain recombines TRBV19 with TRBJ1-5, with D tentatively TRBD1 (5 bases). The germline gives CDR1 LNHDA, CDR2 SQIVND (reference sequence). Trimming left V 5 bases short and J 6 bases short, with 8 bases between. This CDR3 region has 12 residues. The CDR3 here is CASSLTAQPQHF. In nucleotides, the CDR3 is TGTGCCAGTAGTTTGACAGCTCAGCCCCAGCATTTT.

The chain couples TRBV2 to TRBJ1-2; a weak D match, TRBD1 (5 bases). In germline, CDR1 is SNHLY, CDR2 FYNNEI. CDR3 length equals 13 residues. Trimming took off 4 bases at V and 4 bases at J, with 10 bases between the two ends. The chain's CDR3 is CASSAGEGYGYTF. DNA for the CDR3: TGTGCCAGCAGTGCGGGGGAGGGCTATGGCTACACCTTC.

The chain links TRBV4-3 to TRBJ2-7; 9 nucleotides agree with TRBD1. V was clipped by 3 bases and J by 1 base; unmatched bases: 13. The CDR3 has 18 amino acids. Per germline, CDR1 LGHNA and CDR2 YSLEER. CDR3 amino acids: CASSQNPPGDRVSYEQYF. CDR3 DNA: TGCGCCAGCAGCCAGAACCCCCCGGGGGACAGGGTGTCCTACGAGCAGTACTTC.

The chain employs TRBV4-1 and TRBJ2-7; 9 bases match TRBD1. V lost 4 bases, J lost 3 bases, and 4 bases stayed unmatched. Germline assignment: CDR1 MGHRA and CDR2 YSYEKL. The CDR3 is made up of 14 amino acids. CDR3 sequence reads: CASSLRDRDYEQYF. For the CDR3, the DNA is TGCGCCAGCAGCCTTCGGGACAGGGACTACGAGCAGTACTTC.

This clone has a single count. Germline and junction disagree at one end, which may indicate a read error. The rearrangement uses TRBV4-2 and TRBJ1-2; D is uncertain. CDR1 LGHNA and CDR2 YNFKEQ come from the germline V gene. CDR3 length: 14 residues. The CDR3 loop reads CAGSLSGLSYGYTF. The CDR3 nucleotides are TGTGCCGGCAGCCTTTCCGGACTGAGCTATGGCTACACCTTC.

This chain links TRBV28 with TRBJ2-5; 9 nucleotides line up with TRBD2. The CDR3 sequence is 15 residues long. J lost 5 bases, V lost 6 bases, and 10 bases had no gene match. Germline V gene lookup returns CDR1 MDHEN and CDR2 SYDVKM. CDR3 nucleotide sequence: TGTGCCAGCAGCCCCAGCGGGAGGAACCGGGAGACCCAGTACTTC. This gives the protein CASSPSGRNRETQYF.

This clone has ten or more counts. This chain links TRBV28 with TRBJ2-7; TRBD2 might be the D (6 bases). The CDR3 spans 13 residues. CDR1 and CDR2 (germline): MDHEN, SYDVKM. V lost 4 bases and J lost 3, with 10 bases in between. CDR3 amino acids: CASSSGDSYEQYF. CDR3 sequence (DNA): TGTGCCAGCAGTTCGGGGGATAGCTACGAGCAGTACTTC.

This clone was counted many times. CDR3 coding DNA: TGTGCCAGCGCCTTGGGTGGCGCGATGGGAGCAGATACGCAGTATTTT. Protein product: CASALGGAMGADTQYF. V gene TRBV11-2 combines with J gene TRBJ2-3, with D possibly TRBD2 on 5 matching bases. V lost 8 bases and J lost 4, with 22 bases in between. CDR1 SGHAT and CDR2 FQNNGV come from the germline V gene. The CDR3 is 16 amino acids.